This TCR beta chain was found in a study of identifying expanded T cells in peripheral blood. TCRdb keeps only in-frame clones here, not all; method: immunoSEQ multiplex PCR. Of 100,000 to 150,000 clones in the sample, about 80% were seen once. With 2 bases clipped from V and 5 bases from J, the junction kept 12 bases outside the gene matches. Germline CDR1 and CDR2: SGHTA and FQGTGA. The CDR3 has 17 amino acids. The TCR originated in a person between 18 and 70 years old in good health. V gene TRBV7-3 combines with J gene TRBJ2-1; 7 nucleotides align to TRBD2. The material sequenced was blood. This CDR3 is CASSLYPTSPANNEQFF. CDR3 nucleotide sequence: TGTGCCAGCAGCTTATACCCGACTAGCCCAGCTAACAATGAGCAGTTCTTC.